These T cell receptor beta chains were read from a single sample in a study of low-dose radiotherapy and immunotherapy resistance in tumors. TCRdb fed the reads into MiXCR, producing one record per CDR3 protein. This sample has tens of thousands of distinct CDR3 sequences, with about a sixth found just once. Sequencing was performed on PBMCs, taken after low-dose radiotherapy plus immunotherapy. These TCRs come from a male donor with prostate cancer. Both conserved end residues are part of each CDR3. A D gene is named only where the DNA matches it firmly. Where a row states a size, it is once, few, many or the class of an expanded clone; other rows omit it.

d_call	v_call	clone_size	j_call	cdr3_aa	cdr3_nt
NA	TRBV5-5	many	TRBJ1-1	CASSLDALWNTEAFF	TGTGCCAGCAGCTTGGATGCACTGTGGAACACTGAAGCTTTCTTT
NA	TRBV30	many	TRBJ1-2	CAWSQAAWKGYTF	TGTGCCTGGAGTCAGGCGGCCTGGAAAGGCTACACCTTC
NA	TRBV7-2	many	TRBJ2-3	CASSPEGLSTQYF	TGTGCCAGCAGCCCAGAGGGACTCTCTACGCAGTATTTT
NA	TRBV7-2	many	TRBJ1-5	CASSLSGSSNQPQHF	TGTGCCAGCAGCTTATCGGGATCTAGCAATCAGCCCCAGCATTTT
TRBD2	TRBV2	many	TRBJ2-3	CASSPASGRSNTQYF	TGTGCCAGCAGTCCCGCTAGCGGGAGATCAAATACGCAGTATTTT
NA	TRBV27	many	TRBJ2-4	CASSLVGAKNIQYF	TGTGCCAGCAGTTTAGTCGGAGCCAAAAACATTCAGTACTTC
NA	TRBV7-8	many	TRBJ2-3	CASSWRRTGSTDTQYF	TGTGCCAGCAGCTGGAGGCGCACAGGGAGTACAGATACGCAGTATTTT
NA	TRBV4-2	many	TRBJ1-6	CASSLEGPSSYNSPLHF	TGTGCCAGCAGCCTAGAGGGGCCGAGCTCCTATAATTCACCCCTCCACTTT
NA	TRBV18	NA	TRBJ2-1	CASSQSFGSYNEQFF	TGTGCCAGCTCACAAAGTTTCGGGAGTTACAATGAGCAGTTCTTC
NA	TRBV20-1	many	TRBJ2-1	CSANSGSGTYNEQFF	TGCAGCGCCAATTCGGGGAGCGGAACCTACAATGAGCAGTTCTTC
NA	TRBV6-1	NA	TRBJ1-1	CASGDRPRSEAFF	TGTGCCAGCGGGGACCGCCCAAGGTCTGAAGCTTTCTTT
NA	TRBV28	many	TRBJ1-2	CASSLGFYGYTF	TGTGCCAGCAGTTTGGGTTTCTATGGCTACACCTTC
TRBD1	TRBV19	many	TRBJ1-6	CASSPKPRDRGLDNSPLHF	TGTGCCAGTAGTCCAAAACCTCGGGACAGGGGGCTGGATAATTCACCCCTCCACTTT
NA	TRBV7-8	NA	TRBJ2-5	CASSFSRVSQETQYF	TGTGCCAGCAGCTTCTCCAGGGTCTCCCAAGAGACCCAGTACTTC
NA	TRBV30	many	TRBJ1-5	CAWSVGIRGQPQHF	TGTGCCTGGAGTGTTGGCATTCGGGGTCAGCCCCAGCATTTT
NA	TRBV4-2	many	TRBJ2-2	CASSQVDLTGELFF	TGTGCCAGCAGCCAAGTTGATCTGACCGGGGAGCTGTTTTTT
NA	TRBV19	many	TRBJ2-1	CASSIDVHGRGEQFF	TGTGCCAGTAGTATAGACGTACACGGACGGGGTGAGCAGTTCTTC
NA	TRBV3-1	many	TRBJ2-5	CASSPGFQETQYF	TGTGCCAGCAGCCCCGGGTTCCAAGAGACCCAGTACTTC
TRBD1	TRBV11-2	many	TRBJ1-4	CASSPWGTGGVVSEKLFF	TGTGCCAGCAGCCCCTGGGGGACAGGGGGCGTTGTCAGTGAAAAACTGTTTTTT
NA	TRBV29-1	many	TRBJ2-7	CSVRPSLYEQYF	TGCAGCGTCCGCCCCAGTCTCTACGAGCAGTACTTC
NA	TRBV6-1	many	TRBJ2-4	CASSKLGHDLNIQYF	TGTGCCAGCAGCAAACTAGGCCACGACTTAAACATTCAGTACTTC
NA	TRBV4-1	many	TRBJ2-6	CASSQEMGNVLTF	TGCGCCAGCAGCCAAGAAATGGGTAACGTCCTGACTTTC
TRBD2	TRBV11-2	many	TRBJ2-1	CASSSRLAGLVNEQFF	TGTGCCAGCAGCTCGAGACTAGCGGGACTGGTTAATGAGCAGTTCTTC
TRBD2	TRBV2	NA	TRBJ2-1	CASSELAGGGNEQFF	TGTGCCAGCAGTGAACTAGCGGGAGGAGGCAATGAGCAGTTCTTC
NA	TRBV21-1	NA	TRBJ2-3	CAIRGDRGGTDTEYF	TGTGCCATCAGGGGGGACAGGGGCGGTACAGATACGGAGTATTTT